This T cell receptor beta chain came from a study of shared clonotypes between healthy human individuals. The study's findings and limits: Rarefaction showed that sequencing of sorted subsets was incomplete (despite large depth). Among the subsets, naive ones generally showed larger estimated richness than memory ones.

Libraries were prepared by immunoSEQ multiplex PCR; TCRdb keeps only in-frame clonotypes and omits some of them. The data show around 1.9 million clones, approximately 94% seen once. The V gene's germline CDR1 is MGHRA and CDR2 YSYEKL. Deletions cut 5 bases from V and 6 bases from J, with 14 bases between. The CDR3 runs 13 residues. To note about this clone: Its antigen is as yet unknown.

Positively selected for CCR7, the CD45RO-negative cells used as naive CD8 cells excluded terminally differentiated effector memory CD45RA+ cells. Nashville, Tennessee was home to all donors, each a Caucasian adult. Material: naive CD8+ T cells from PBMCs. The TCR originated in a man between 18 and 29 years old in good health. Some clones in this sample may be carry-over from other donors' samples. V usage is TRBV4-1 and J usage is TRBJ2-7; TRBD2 is a possible D gene (5 bases). CDR3 sequence reads: CASSVPRGSEQYF. In DNA form, the CDR3 reads TGCGCCAGCAGCGTACCCCGGGGTTCCGAGCAGTACTTC.